The source of this T cell receptor (beta chain) is a study of cytomegalovirus exposure and HLA in healthy donors. Findings and limits, study-wide: Of the V segments, some could not be distinguished, including TRBV6-2 and TRBV6-3, and were excluded. Per a prior analysis, the majority of TCR beta V segments were productive roughly 87% or roughly 30% of the time. Later analysis reportedly placed an Asian-associated ancestry cluster below the approximately 680-donor mean in N-insertions.

Primers included in the PCR were 60 Vbeta and 13 Jbeta primers. Sequencing was performed with immunoSEQ multiplex PCR; in TCRdb, only in-frame clones are kept and a portion is missing. Of 130,000 or so clones in the sample, just under 75% are singletons; the top ten hold 5.5% to 7%. For this clone: Its target is not known.

This CDR3 region has 13 residues. V shed 5 bases and J shed 10 bases, with 16 bases lying between them. Germline V gene data show CDR1 as MDHEN and CDR2 as SYDVKM. The clonotype comes from a man aged 35-49 years in good health and CMV-seropositive. Sequencing input: PBMCs. V gene TRBV28 combines with J gene TRBJ2-3; TRBD2 might be the D (6 bases). CDR3 nucleotide sequence: TGTGCCAGCAGTCCAGAGAGACTAGTGTCGCAGTATTTT. Amino acids: CASSPERLVSQYF.